One sample yielded the 3 T cell receptor beta chains listed below, sequenced in a study of blood T cell repertoires in COVID-19. Data came from immunoSEQ multiplex PCR; TCRdb stores just in-frame clones and leaves some out. The sample yields some 60,000 clones, approximately 83% seen once. Input material: peripheral blood. The receptor set was obtained from a man aged 50 to 59 with COVID-19, enrolled during active disease.

V usage is TRBV7-8 and J usage is TRBJ2-1, with 11 bases matching TRBD2. Germline V gene lookup returns CDR1 SGHVS and CDR2 FQNEAQ. V lost 1 base, J lost 3 bases, and 8 bases stayed unmatched. The CDR3 is made up of 18 amino acids. CDR3 loop: CASSLVPTGTSGYNEQFF. The CDR3 DNA follows: TGTGCCAGCAGCTTAGTCCCGACCGGGACTAGCGGCTACAATGAGCAGTTCTTC.

This clone has only a few counts. This chain joins TRBV12-3 or TRBV12-4 and TRBJ1-4; no reliable D call. The CDR3 totals 13 residues. V lost 7 bases, J lost 0 bases, and 6 bases lay in between. The CDR3 here is CASTFATNEKLFF. DNA for the CDR3: TGTGCCAGCACTTTCGCAACTAATGAAAAACTGTTTTTT.

The V and J genes are TRBV7-8 and TRBJ1-3; D might be TRBD1 (6 bases). With 6 bases removed from V and 2 bases from J, the gap between germline ends came to 11 bases. This CDR3 is 14 amino acids long. CDR1 and CDR2 from the germline V gene are SGHVS and FQNEAQ. The DNA for the CDR3 is TGTGCCAGCAGTCAAACAGGGACTGGAAACACCATATATTTT. This encodes CASSQTGTGNTIYF.